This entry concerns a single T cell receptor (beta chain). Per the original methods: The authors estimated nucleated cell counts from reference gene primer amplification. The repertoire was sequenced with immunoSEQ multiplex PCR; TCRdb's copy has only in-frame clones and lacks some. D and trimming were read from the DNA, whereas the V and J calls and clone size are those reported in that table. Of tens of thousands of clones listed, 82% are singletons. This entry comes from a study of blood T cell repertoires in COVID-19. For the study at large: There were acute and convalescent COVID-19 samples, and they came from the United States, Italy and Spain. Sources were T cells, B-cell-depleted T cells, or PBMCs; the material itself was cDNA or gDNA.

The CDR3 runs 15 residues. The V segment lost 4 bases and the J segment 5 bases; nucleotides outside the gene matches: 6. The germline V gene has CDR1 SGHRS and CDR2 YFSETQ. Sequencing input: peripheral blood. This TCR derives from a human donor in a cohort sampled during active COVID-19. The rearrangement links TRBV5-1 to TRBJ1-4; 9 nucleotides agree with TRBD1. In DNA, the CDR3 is TGCGCCAGCAGCCCGGGACAGGGCCCGAATGAAAAACTGTTTTTT. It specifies CASSPGQGPNEKLFF.